This TCR beta chain was recovered during a study of breast tumors, draining lymph nodes, adjacent tissues. The study's findings and limits: Luminal-like breast cancer showed significantly higher tumor–nontumor repertoire similarity than basal-like. Compared with lymph nodes, tumors were less diverse; compared with nontumor tissue, more. Data only fit, rather than demonstrated, lymph node origin of most tumor T cells. The data were judged consistent with most tumor T cells coming from lymph node and expanding in tumor.

From the multiplex PCR reads, TCRdb called clonotypes with MiXCR, one entry per CDR3 protein. The table lists about 140,000 distinct CDR3 sequences, 32% of them singletons. The sample holds many counts of this clonotype. Its cognate antigen is unknown. The CDR3 spans 16 residues. The trim removed 7 bases at V and 7 bases at J, leaving 13 bases unmatched. Breast cancer patients provided tissue from their axillary draining lymph nodes. The chain recombines TRBV12-3 or TRBV12-4 with TRBJ2-4, with 10 nucleotides matching TRBD2. Sequencing was done on a sample of axillary lymph node tissue. This sequence was found in a female donor with breast cancer. Some clones in this sample may be carry-over from other donors' samples. CDR3 coding DNA: TGTGCCAGCACTACTATTGGGCTAGCGGGGGCCAACATTCAGTACTTC. Protein: CASTTIGLAGANIQYF.